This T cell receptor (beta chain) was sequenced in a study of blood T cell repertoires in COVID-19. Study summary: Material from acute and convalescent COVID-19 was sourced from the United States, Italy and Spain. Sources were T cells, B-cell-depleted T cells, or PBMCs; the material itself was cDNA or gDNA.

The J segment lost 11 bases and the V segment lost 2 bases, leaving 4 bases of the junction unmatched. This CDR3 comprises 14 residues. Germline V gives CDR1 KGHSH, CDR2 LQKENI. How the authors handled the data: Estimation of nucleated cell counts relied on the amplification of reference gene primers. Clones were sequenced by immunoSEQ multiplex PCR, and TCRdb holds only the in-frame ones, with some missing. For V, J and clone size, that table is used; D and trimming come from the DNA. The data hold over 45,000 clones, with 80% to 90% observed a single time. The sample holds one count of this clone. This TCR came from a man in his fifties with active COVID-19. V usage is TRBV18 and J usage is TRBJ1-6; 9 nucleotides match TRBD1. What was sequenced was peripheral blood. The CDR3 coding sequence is TGTGCCAGCTCACCAGAAGGACAGGGGACACCCCTCCACTTT. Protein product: CASSPEGQGTPLHF.